A selection of T cell receptor beta chains follows, all from one sample in a study of T-cell reconstitution after alpha-beta-depleted transplantation in children. MiXCR, applied by TCRdb to the PCR reads, yields one record per CDR3 protein. The repertoire consists of under 60,000 distinct CDR3 sequences, with about 5.7% occurring once and the leading ten covering about 30%. This specimen consisted of PBMCs, mostly from graft donor cells, obtained 60 days after TCRalphabeta/CD19-depleted stem cell transplant. All receptors derive from a female patient aged 2-15 years who had a stem cell transplant for aplastic anemia, so the T cells may come from the graft donor. The CDR3 runs from the conserved cysteine through the conserved F or W. The order of the fields is D gene, J gene, clone size, V gene, CDR3 DNA, CDR3 protein. A D gene is named only where the DNA matches it firmly. The size entry is marked missing in some rows and otherwise reads once, few, many or a size class.

D gene: NA; J gene: TRBJ2-3; clone size: many; V gene: TRBV20-1; CDR3 DNA: TGCAGCGCTGACGACACACGCACAGATACGCAGTATTTT; CDR3 protein: CSADDTRTDTQYF
D gene: NA; J gene: TRBJ2-2; clone size: many; V gene: TRBV7-3; CDR3 DNA: TGTGCCAGCAGGGCGACAGTGAACACCGGGGAGCTGTTTTTT; CDR3 protein: CASRATVNTGELFF
D gene: NA; J gene: TRBJ2-7; clone size: many; V gene: TRBV12-3/TRBV12-4; CDR3 DNA: TGTGCCAGCAGCCCTTCGACGGGAACCTACGAGCAGTACTTC; CDR3 protein: CASSPSTGTYEQYF
D gene: NA; J gene: TRBJ2-7; clone size: NA; V gene: TRBV20-1; CDR3 DNA: TGCAGTGCTAGTCACAGGGAGCACGAGCAGTACTTC; CDR3 protein: CSASHREHEQYF
D gene: NA; J gene: TRBJ1-1; clone size: NA; V gene: TRBV18; CDR3 DNA: TGTGCCAGCTCACCGACCGGAACCACTGAAGCTTTCTTT; CDR3 protein: CASSPTGTTEAFF
D gene: TRBD2; J gene: TRBJ2-1; clone size: many; V gene: TRBV20-1; CDR3 DNA: TGCAGAACTAGCGGGGGGGCCAATGAGCAGTTCTTC; CDR3 protein: CRTSGGANEQFF
D gene: NA; J gene: TRBJ1-3; clone size: many; V gene: TRBV12-3/TRBV12-4; CDR3 DNA: TGTGCCAGCAGTCACCCCGTTTTGGGCTCTGGAAACACCATATATTTT; CDR3 protein: CASSHPVLGSGNTIYF
D gene: TRBD1; J gene: TRBJ1-1; clone size: NA; V gene: TRBV7-6; CDR3 DNA: TGTGCCAGCAGCTTAGGGACAGGGGGCTTGAACACTGAAGCTTTCTTT; CDR3 protein: CASSLGTGGLNTEAFF
D gene: NA; J gene: TRBJ1-2; clone size: many; V gene: TRBV18; CDR3 DNA: TGTGCCAGCTCACCACGGGGCGTAGACTATGGCTACACCTTC; CDR3 protein: CASSPRGVDYGYTF
D gene: TRBD1; J gene: TRBJ2-7; clone size: few; V gene: TRBV5-1; CDR3 DNA: TGCGCCAGCAGCCCTGGTAACTCAGGGGGAGAGCAGTACTTC; CDR3 protein: CASSPGNSGGEQYF
D gene: TRBD1; J gene: TRBJ2-3; clone size: NA; V gene: TRBV7-2; CDR3 DNA: TGTGCCAGCATCGACAGGGGGAGCACAGATACGCAGTATTTT; CDR3 protein: CASIDRGSTDTQYF
D gene: NA; J gene: TRBJ2-1; clone size: many; V gene: TRBV6-5; CDR3 DNA: TGTGCCAGCAGTCGGGGACAAGGAGTCAATGAGCAGTTCTTC; CDR3 protein: CASSRGQGVNEQFF
D gene: NA; J gene: TRBJ2-7; clone size: many; V gene: TRBV28; CDR3 DNA: TGTGCCAGCACCCTCGCCCAGGGCGCCTACGAGCAGTACTTC; CDR3 protein: CASTLAQGAYEQYF
D gene: NA; J gene: TRBJ2-3; clone size: many; V gene: TRBV9; CDR3 DNA: TGTGCCAGCAGCGTTGCCCCCGGGGACACAGATACGCAGTATTTT; CDR3 protein: CASSVAPGDTDTQYF
D gene: NA; J gene: TRBJ2-1; clone size: NA; V gene: TRBV30; CDR3 DNA: TGTGCCTGGACCCCAGGGGTGGGGGGCAATGAGCAGTTCTTC; CDR3 protein: CAWTPGVGGNEQFF
D gene: NA; J gene: TRBJ1-3; clone size: NA; V gene: TRBV5-1; CDR3 DNA: TGCGCCAGCAGCGCGCAGGATCCTTTCTCTGGAAACACCATATATTTT; CDR3 protein: CASSAQDPFSGNTIYF
D gene: TRBD2; J gene: TRBJ2-1; clone size: many; V gene: TRBV20-1; CDR3 DNA: TGCAGTGCTAGGTCATGGACTAGCGGGAGGGGGTTGTACAATGAGCAGTTCTTC; CDR3 protein: CSARSWTSGRGLYNEQFF
D gene: NA; J gene: TRBJ2-7; clone size: medium-sized; V gene: TRBV12-3/TRBV12-4; CDR3 DNA: TGTGCCAGCAGTATCTACTACGAGCAGTACTTC; CDR3 protein: CASSIYYEQYF
D gene: TRBD2; J gene: TRBJ2-2; clone size: many; V gene: TRBV12-3/TRBV12-4; CDR3 DNA: TGTGCCAGCAGTTTTCGGGGGGGCGAAACCGGGGAGCTGTTTTTT; CDR3 protein: CASSFRGGETGELFF
D gene: NA; J gene: TRBJ2-3; clone size: NA; V gene: TRBV30; CDR3 DNA: TGTGCCTCGGCCCCGGAGCCTCGCGATACGCAGTATTTT; CDR3 protein: CASAPEPRDTQYF
D gene: NA; J gene: TRBJ2-1; clone size: many; V gene: TRBV11-2; CDR3 DNA: TGTGCCAGCAGCAATCACCAGGGGCGCGAAGAGCAGTTCTTC; CDR3 protein: CASSNHQGREEQFF
D gene: TRBD1; J gene: TRBJ1-5; clone size: many; V gene: TRBV29-1; CDR3 DNA: TGCAGCGTTGCCCAGGGGGATAGCAATCAGCCCCAGCATTTT; CDR3 protein: CSVAQGDSNQPQHF
D gene: TRBD1; J gene: TRBJ2-5; clone size: many; V gene: TRBV20-1; CDR3 DNA: TGCAGTGCTAACAGGGGGCAAGAGACCCAGTACTTC; CDR3 protein: CSANRGQETQYF
D gene: TRBD1; J gene: TRBJ1-5; clone size: few; V gene: TRBV5-6; CDR3 DNA: TGTGCCAGCAGATCCGGGACAGGGGGGAATCAGCCCCAGCATTTT; CDR3 protein: CASRSGTGGNQPQHF
D gene: NA; J gene: TRBJ2-7; clone size: many; V gene: TRBV12-3/TRBV12-4; CDR3 DNA: TGTGCCAGCAGTTTAGACCTAAGCTCCTACGAGCAGTACTTC; CDR3 protein: CASSLDLSSYEQYF
D gene: NA; J gene: TRBJ2-3; clone size: many; V gene: TRBV20-1; CDR3 DNA: TGCAGTGCTGCTTACTCCGATACGCAGTATTTT; CDR3 protein: CSAAYSDTQYF
D gene: TRBD1; J gene: TRBJ1-2; clone size: many; V gene: TRBV6-5; CDR3 DNA: TGTGCCAGCAGTCCCACAGGGGAGGGCTACACCTTC; CDR3 protein: CASSPTGEGYTF
D gene: TRBD1; J gene: TRBJ2-1; clone size: many; V gene: TRBV12-3/TRBV12-4; CDR3 DNA: TGTGCCAGCAGTCTCGGGACAGGGAATCTCAATGAGCAGTTCTTC; CDR3 protein: CASSLGTGNLNEQFF
D gene: NA; J gene: TRBJ2-4; clone size: many; V gene: TRBV4-1; CDR3 DNA: TGCGCCAGCAGCCAGGTTCAGACAGGAGCCAAAAACATTCAGTACTTC; CDR3 protein: CASSQVQTGAKNIQYF
D gene: NA; J gene: TRBJ2-2; clone size: many; V gene: TRBV3-1; CDR3 DNA: TGTGCCAGCAGCCACCCGCAGGGCGGCGGGGAGCTGTTTTTT; CDR3 protein: CASSHPQGGGELFF
D gene: TRBD2; J gene: TRBJ2-7; clone size: many; V gene: TRBV19; CDR3 DNA: TGTGCCAGTAGTATAGTTGCGGGAGGCTCCTACGAGCAGTACTTC; CDR3 protein: CASSIVAGGSYEQYF
D gene: TRBD1; J gene: TRBJ2-5; clone size: many; V gene: TRBV28; CDR3 DNA: TGTGCCAGCCTAAGCGGGGACAGGGTATATGAGACCCAGTACTTC; CDR3 protein: CASLSGDRVYETQYF
D gene: NA; J gene: TRBJ1-4; clone size: many; V gene: TRBV12-3/TRBV12-4; CDR3 DNA: TGTGCCAGCAGTTTATACAGGTCAACTAATGAAAAACTGTTTTTT; CDR3 protein: CASSLYRSTNEKLFF
D gene: NA; J gene: TRBJ2-7; clone size: NA; V gene: TRBV19; CDR3 DNA: TGTGCCAGTCGGAACACCCTAGTGCTTTCGAGCTCCTACGAGCAGTACTTC; CDR3 protein: CASRNTLVLSSSYEQYF
D gene: NA; J gene: TRBJ2-5; clone size: many; V gene: TRBV5-4; CDR3 DNA: TGTGCCAGCAGCTTGAACGGGAGAGAGACCCAGTACTTC; CDR3 protein: CASSLNGRETQYF
D gene: NA; J gene: TRBJ1-6; clone size: NA; V gene: TRBV5-1; CDR3 DNA: TGCGCCAGCGCTGGGGGGTCCTATAATTCACCCCTCCACTTT; CDR3 protein: CASAGGSYNSPLHF
D gene: NA; J gene: TRBJ1-2; clone size: many; V gene: TRBV10-3; CDR3 DNA: TGTGCCATCAGTGGGAGGGCTAACTATGGCTACACCTTC; CDR3 protein: CAISGRANYGYTF
D gene: NA; J gene: TRBJ2-3; clone size: NA; V gene: TRBV5-1; CDR3 DNA: TGCGCCAGCAACCCGGGGGACAGTCCCACAGATACGCAGTATTTT; CDR3 protein: CASNPGDSPTDTQYF
D gene: NA; J gene: TRBJ2-1; clone size: many; V gene: TRBV20-1; CDR3 DNA: TGCAGTGCCCCCCGGGTGGCCGCCAGAAATGAGCAGTTCTTC; CDR3 protein: CSAPRVAARNEQFF
D gene: TRBD1; J gene: TRBJ2-3; clone size: many; V gene: TRBV7-8; CDR3 DNA: TGTGCCAGCAGCCGAGACAGGGGCACAGATACGCAGTATTTT; CDR3 protein: CASSRDRGTDTQYF
D gene: NA; J gene: TRBJ1-3; clone size: many; V gene: TRBV29-1; CDR3 DNA: TGCAGCGTTGGACGGAACACTGGAAACACCATATATTTT; CDR3 protein: CSVGRNTGNTIYF
D gene: TRBD1; J gene: TRBJ2-5; clone size: many; V gene: TRBV27; CDR3 DNA: TGTGCCAGCGCCTCGACAGGGGTTGTAACCCAGTACTTC; CDR3 protein: CASASTGVVTQYF
D gene: TRBD2; J gene: TRBJ2-7; clone size: many; V gene: TRBV7-9; CDR3 DNA: TGTGCCAGCAGCTTGGCTAGCGGGAGGTCGGACGAGCAGTACTTC; CDR3 protein: CASSLASGRSDEQYF
D gene: TRBD2; J gene: TRBJ2-2; clone size: many; V gene: TRBV18; CDR3 DNA: TGTGCCAGCTCACTAGCGGGAGCGGACGGGGAGCTGTTTTTT; CDR3 protein: CASSLAGADGELFF
D gene: TRBD2; J gene: TRBJ2-1; clone size: NA; V gene: TRBV20-1; CDR3 DNA: TGCAGTGCTAGAAGACTAGCGGGGCACTCCTACAATGAGCAGTTCTTC; CDR3 protein: CSARRLAGHSYNEQFF
D gene: NA; J gene: TRBJ1-1; clone size: NA; V gene: TRBV11-2; CDR3 DNA: TGTGCCAGCAGCTTAGTCTTCAACACTGAAGCTTTCTTT; CDR3 protein: CASSLVFNTEAFF
D gene: TRBD2; J gene: TRBJ2-1; clone size: many; V gene: TRBV10-3; CDR3 DNA: TGTGCCATCAGTGTAAGCGGGAGGGCCATCAATGAGCAGTTCTTC; CDR3 protein: CAISVSGRAINEQFF